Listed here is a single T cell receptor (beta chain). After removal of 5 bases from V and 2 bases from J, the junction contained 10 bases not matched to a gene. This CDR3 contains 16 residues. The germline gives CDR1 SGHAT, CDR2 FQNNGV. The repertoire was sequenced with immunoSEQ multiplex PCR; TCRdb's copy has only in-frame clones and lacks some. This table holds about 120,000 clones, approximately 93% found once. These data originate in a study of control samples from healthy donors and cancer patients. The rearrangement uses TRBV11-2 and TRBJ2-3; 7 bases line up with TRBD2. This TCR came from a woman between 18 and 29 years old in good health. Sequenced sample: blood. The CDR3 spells CASSHFLAAFTDTQYF. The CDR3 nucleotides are TGTGCCAGCAGCCATTTTCTAGCGGCTTTCACAGATACGCAGTATTTT.